This note documents a single TCR beta chain sequence. Its target is unknown. The data belong to a study of beta chain features in type 1 diabetes. Points from the study as a whole: A moderate, significant TCRB CDR3 shortening appeared in type 1 diabetes across four CD4+ subsets.

The whole isolated RNA underwent reverse transcription, so sequencing captured expressed TCRB transcripts. TCRdb's table, derived via immunoSEQ multiplex PCR, lists solely in-frame clones and lacks some. Counted here are roughly 280,000 clones, around 22% occurring once; the ten biggest clones make up roughly 0.011%. Germline V gives CDR1 SGHRS, CDR2 YFSETQ. V lost 0 bases and J 1 base, leaving 8 bases between the germline ends. The CDR3 has 15 residues. The specimen was naive CD4+ T cells from blood. The TCR was taken from a woman aged 30 to 39 with type 1 diabetes. V and J are TRBV5-1 and TRBJ2-1, with a tentative D call TRBD2 (5 bases). CDR3 sequence: CASSLGPGSYNEQFF. CDR3 in DNA: TGCGCCAGCAGCTTGGGCCCGGGGTCCTACAATGAGCAGTTCTTC.